This T cell receptor beta chain originates from a study of shared clonotypes between healthy human individuals (dated by TCRdb to the early 2020s). Regarding the study in general: The cohort included a few men and a couple of women between 18 and 49 years of age. Per donor, leukapheresis produced somewhere between about 0.94 and 9 billion PBMCs. For each donor, three plates each were used for CD4 naive and CD4 memory, two plates were used for CD8 naive, and one plate was used for CD8 memory. Libraries were prepared and TCR repertoires were sequenced by different laboratories using diverse techniques, in order to increase sequencing depth and limit assay-specific biases. The study deeply sequenced blood TCR repertoires of five healthy adults to estimate repertoire size and the extent of clonotype sharing between individuals. The paper as a whole reports these results and caveats: When a few donors were compared, the shared fraction of clonotypes was about 5% for naive CD4, roughly 3.4% for naive CD8, about 2.4% for memory CD4, and 0.4% for memory CD8. Rarefaction of sorted-subset datasets indicated incomplete sequencing despite the large sequencing depth. Higher generation probabilities were observed for clonotypes shared by all four sorted-subset donors than for non-shared clonotypes. Based on pairwise subsampling, the degree of clonotype sharing among donors was expected to be affected by sequencing depth. Larger estimated clonotype richness was generally found for naive subsets than for memory subsets. Sampling was restricted to blood, and TCR repertoires in tissues likely differ from the TCR repertoires found in blood. The small number of donors limited the genetic and exposure-history diversity represented.

Of note for this clone: Which antigen it targets is not known. No base quality values were provided; no much bigger clone lies one nucleotide off.

Using the deep immunoSEQ assay, TCR CDR3 regions were amplified from genomic DNA by multiplex PCR. Extracted genomic DNA from each cell subset was distributed evenly across all wells of several immunoSEQ 96-well plates, and each plate was treated as a replicate. Each replicate PCR for sorted subsets received roughly 0.2 ug genomic DNA, equal to about 30,000 T cell genomes. Purified libraries were quantified with a Qubit 3.0 fluorometer, sized on a Bioanalyzer 2100, and re-quantified with the KAPA Library Quantification kit. Every immunoSEQ 96-well plate was sequenced on a separate single-read 150-cycle Illumina NextSeq 550 flow cell. The original pipeline was this. Because the immunoSEQ output included only junctional sequences and no quality scores, the filtering could not be the same as the filtering used for full-length reads. Sequences were annotated with PyIR, a Python wrapper for IgBLAST v1.9, and V/J genes and CDR3 were assigned using IMGT germline references. Reads with weak V/J assignments (E-value above 1e-6), missing CDR3, stop codons, out-of-frame junctions, or ambiguous translated residues were removed. V3J clonotypes were defined as sequences sharing an identical inferred V gene, J gene, and CDR3 amino acid sequence. The percentage overlap between two repertoires was calculated by dividing the number of shared unique clonotypes by the size of the smaller repertoire. Three approaches were used to assess repertoire richness: RTK rarefaction, the Chao1 estimator, and Recon v2.1 estimates of unobserved clonotypes. Generation probabilities for all TCRbeta clonotypes obtained by the gDNA method from a handful of donors were computed using OLGA. Entries here come from immuneACCESS through TCRdb and include only in-frame sequences with V and J called. Some clones fail to appear in such tables; in the studies checked, an unresolved V gene covers under half of the shortfall, and the cause of the remainder is unknown. V, J and clone size are those of that table, while D and trimming were read from the DNA. In this sample the table shows about 610,000 clones, around 97% of which occur a single time. Around 0.058% of the sample is in the top ten clones.

The CDR1 and CDR2 encoded by the germline V gene are SGHRS and YFSETQ. V trim: 0 bases; J trim: 5 bases; unmatched bases: 4. Its CDR3 holds 15 amino acids, cysteine through phenylalanine. Kept here is only the CDR3 DNA, which spans 45 bases and is read in frame from base 1. The donors were healthy, HIV-negative adults who had no recently reported acute infections or vaccinations. Every donor was a Caucasian adult living in Nashville, Tennessee, USA. CD4+ T cells were enriched by magnetic negative selection, after which naive cells were positively selected on CD45RA and the negative fraction was taken as the memory subset. Blood was collected by leukapheresis, and PBMCs were isolated by Ficoll-Histopaque density gradient centrifugation and then cryopreserved in liquid nitrogen vapor phase. Analytical flow cytometry was used to check the purity and quantity of every magnetically sorted T cell population. From each sorted fraction, genomic DNA was isolated and quantified by UV absorbance on a Nanodrop 2000c.

The source material was naive CD4+ T cells sorted from blood. Reading the label with the study, this specimen's cell subset or site is: CD45RA+ positively selected. The rearranged segments are TRBV5-1 and TRBJ1-4; a stretch of 7 junction bases matches TRBD1. This receptor was taken from a young woman in good health. The bases read TGCGCCAGCAGCTTGGGGGGACAGCGGAATGAAAAACTGTTTTTT. Its amino acids are CASSLGGQRNEKLFF.